These 4 T cell receptor beta chains were all obtained from the same sample, sequenced in a study of PD-L1 blockade in urothelial cancer. The protocol was immunoSEQ multiplex PCR, while the TCRdb copy is restricted to in-frame clones and leaves out a portion. The table has tens of thousands of clones, around 85% seen once; the top ten hold roughly 15%. Time point: pretreatment peripheral blood. This specimen was PBMCs, taken around atezolizumab (anti-PD-L1) treatment. The receptors here all came from a man older than 75 with urothelial cancer.

This clone appeared once. The chain carries TRBV15 and TRBJ2-2, with 12 bases matching TRBD2. Germline V gives CDR1 LNHNV, CDR2 YYDKDF (reference sequence). J was trimmed by 3 bases and V by 3 bases; bases with no gene match: 5. The CDR3 has 17 amino acids. CDR3 in amino acids: CATSSQGLAGHTGELFF. The CDR3 coding sequence is TGTGCCACCAGCAGCCAGGGACTAGCGGGCCACACCGGGGAGCTGTTTTTT.

J is TRBJ1-1 and V is TRBV27, with a possible D match to TRBD1 (6 bases). The V end was cut by 5 bases, the J end by 1 base, with 23 bases between. Germline CDR1 reads MNHEY; CDR2 reads SMNVEV (reference sequence). The CDR3 sequence is 18 residues long. CDR3 sequence: CASSPSGFVQGRNTEAFF. CDR3 in DNA: TGTGCCAGCAGTCCTTCTGGTTTCGTCCAGGGGAGGAACACTGAAGCTTTCTTT.

The chain carries TRBV5-1 and TRBJ2-7, with 9 positions matching TRBD2. The CDR3 is made up of 16 amino acids. Trimming removed 1 base from V and 3 bases from J; junction bases left unmatched: 8. From germline, CDR1 is SGHRS and CDR2 YFSETQ. In DNA form, the CDR3 reads TGCGCCAGCAGCTTGTGGGCTAGCGGGACCCTCTACGAGCAGTACTTC. Protein product: CASSLWASGTLYEQYF.

The table lists this clone with a few counts. The V and J genes are TRBV10-2 and TRBJ1-1, with D unclear. Trimming removed 3 bases from V and 5 bases from J, with 7 bases in between. Germline CDR1 WSHSY, CDR2 SAAADI. The CDR3 has 12 residues. The CDR3 region is CASSDEGTEAFF. The CDR3 nucleotides are TGCGCCAGCAGTGACGAGGGTACTGAAGCTTTCTTT.